Listed below are T cell receptor beta chains from one sample, sequenced in a study of CD4 T cells in relation to SARS-CoV-2 and coronaviruses. No antigens are known for them. This table comes from immunoSEQ multiplex PCR, and its TCRdb copy is limited to in-frame clones, with some not included. The sample includes about 19,000 clones, more than 60% of them seen just once. Sequencing was done on a sample of CD4+ T cells from PBMCs, cultured in vitro. The receptors derive from a human donor in good health. The CDR3 runs from the conserved cysteine through the conserved F or W. The D gene is left open where the match is weak. Part of the rows lack a size; the others show once, few, many or a class for expanded clones.

>TRBJ2-3|TRBV7-7|TRBD2|-
CASSLGVAGGQDTQYF
TGTGCCAGCAGCTTAGGGGTAGCGGGGGGCCAAGATACGCAGTATTTT
>TRBJ1-1|TRBV29-1|-|few
CSVPGQPNTEAFF
TGCAGCGTTCCAGGGCAACCGAACACTGAAGCTTTCTTT
>TRBJ2-5|TRBV5-1|-|-
CASSPYPPGQGYQETQYF
TGCGCCAGCAGCCCATACCCCCCCGGGCAGGGGTACCAAGAGACCCAGTACTTC
>TRBJ1-3|TRBV4-2|-|-
CASSQDVGNSGNTIYF
TGTGCCAGCAGCCAAGATGTTGGGAACTCTGGAAACACCATATATTTT
>TRBJ2-5|TRBV3-1/TRBV3-2|TRBD1|-
CASSQVGQGSETQYF
TGTGCCAGCAGCCAAGTTGGACAGGGTAGTGAGACCCAGTACTTC
>TRBJ2-5|TRBV11-3|-|-
CASSPTLGETQYF
TGTGCCAGCAGCCCCACCCTGGGAGAGACCCAGTACTTC
>TRBJ2-1|TRBV7-3|TRBD2|-
CASSLIAGPGNGQFF
TGTGCCAGCAGCTTAATAGCGGGACCGGGGAATGGGCAGTTCTTC
>TRBJ2-3|TRBV7-2|-|-
CASSLIPAAAQDTQYF
TGTGCCAGCAGCCTAATCCCTGCGGCGGCACAAGATACGCAGTATTTT
>TRBJ2-1|TRBV3-1/TRBV3-2|TRBD2|-
CASSQSSSGTYNEQFF
TGTGCCAGCAGCCAATCGTCCAGCGGGACCTACAATGAGCAGTTCTTC
>TRBJ1-1|TRBV5-5|-|-
CASSFASMNTEAFF
TGTGCCAGCAGTTTCGCTTCCATGAACACTGAAGCTTTCTTT
>TRBJ2-3|TRBV5-1|TRBD2|-
CASSLGLAQDTQYF
TGCGCCAGCAGCCTCGGACTAGCCCAAGATACGCAGTATTTT
>TRBJ1-6|TRBV28|-|few
CASSPPGVRGMSLHF
TGTGCCAGCAGTCCGCCTGGGGTCAGGGGTATGTCCCTCCACTTT
>TRBJ1-2|TRBV7-2|-|-
CASSPPGQASYGYTF
TGTGCCAGCAGCCCCCCGGGGCAGGCGTCCTATGGCTACACCTTC
>TRBJ2-7|TRBV12-5|TRBD1|once
CASGLGQGQEFTSIF
TGTGCTAGTGGTTTGGGCCAGGGACAGGAGTTTACGAGCATCTTC
>TRBJ1-3|TRBV12-3/TRBV12-4|-|-
CASSSRGGNTIYF
TGTGCCAGCAGTTCGCGGGGGGGAAACACCATATATTTT
>TRBJ1-5|TRBV18|-|once
CASSPYGEGAQPQHF
TGTGCCAGCTCACCTTACGGTGAGGGCGCACAGCCCCAGCATTTT
>TRBJ1-1|TRBV10-2|-|few
CASSRLMNTEAFF
TGCGCCAGCAGCAGACTAATGAACACTGAAGCTTTCTTT
>TRBJ2-7|TRBV7-9|-|-
CASSFMTGLRDEQYF
TGTGCCAGCAGCTTCATGACCGGCCTCCGGGACGAGCAGTACTTC
>TRBJ2-1|TRBV11-3|-|-
CASSLGQGRGEQFF
TGTGCCAGCAGCTTGGGTCAGGGAAGGGGTGAGCAGTTCTTC
>TRBJ2-3|TRBV19|-|-
CASSAGLHTDTQYF
TGTGCCAGTAGTGCGGGACTTCACACAGATACGCAGTATTTT
>TRBJ1-3|TRBV10-3|TRBD1|few
CAISENLGGPGNTIYF
TGTGCCATCAGTGAGAATTTAGGGGGCCCAGGAAACACCATATATTTT
>TRBJ2-3|TRBV12-3/TRBV12-4|-|-
CASSYGSTDTQYF
TGTGCCAGCAGTTATGGTAGCACAGATACGCAGTATTTT
>TRBJ2-1|TRBV5-8|-|-
CASSLEQFF
TGTGCCAGCAGCCTCGAGCAGTTCTTC
>TRBJ2-1|TRBV2|TRBD1|-
CASREGQGGYNEQFF
TGTGCCAGCAGGGAGGGACAGGGTGGGTACAATGAGCAGTTCTTC
>TRBJ1-5|TRBV5-1|-|-
CASSPGTVFSQPQHF
TGCGCCAGCAGCCCGGGGACCGTATTCTCTCAGCCCCAGCATTTT
>TRBJ2-1|TRBV5-1|-|-
CASSLYSRGHNEQFF
TGCGCCAGCAGCTTGTATTCTAGGGGACACAATGAGCAGTTCTTC
>TRBJ1-3|TRBV7-6|-|-
CASSLVGSLGGNTIYF
TGTGCCAGCAGCTTAGTAGGCTCTTTGGGAGGAAACACCATATATTTT
>TRBJ2-1|TRBV28|TRBD2|-
CASSLAGGLYNEQFF
TGTGCCAGCAGTTTAGCGGGAGGACTATACAATGAGCAGTTCTTC
>TRBJ2-5|TRBV29-1|-|-
CSVEGVGVVSETQYF
TGCAGCGTCGAGGGGGTGGGGGTCGTTTCAGAGACCCAGTACTTC
>TRBJ2-1|TRBV5-1|TRBD1|-
CASSIGQGGYNEQFF
TGCGCCAGCAGCATCGGACAGGGAGGCTACAATGAGCAGTTCTTC
>TRBJ2-1|TRBV3-1/TRBV3-2|TRBD2|-
CASSARGGRHNEQFF
TGTGCCAGCAGCGCACGGGGGGGCCGACACAATGAGCAGTTCTTC
>TRBJ2-7|TRBV19|TRBD1|-
CASSIAGQGAPYEQYF
TGTGCCAGTAGTATTGCGGGACAGGGGGCACCCTACGAGCAGTACTTC
>TRBJ2-3|TRBV6-5|-|-
CASHPRRGLTDTQYF
TGTGCCAGCCATCCGCGGCGGGGGCTCACAGATACGCAGTATTTT
>TRBJ1-2|TRBV30|TRBD1|-
CAWSVGLQGEDGYTF
TGTGCCTGGAGTGTTGGGCTACAGGGGGAAGATGGCTACACCTTC
>TRBJ2-6|TRBV19|-|-
CASSIGGGANVLTF
TGTGCCAGTAGTATAGGGGGTGGGGCCAACGTCCTGACTTTC
>TRBJ2-7|TRBV12-3/TRBV12-4|-|few
CASSLQAQREQYF
TGTGCCAGCAGTTTACAGGCCCAGCGGGAGCAGTACTTC
>TRBJ1-3|TRBV4-3|-|-
CASSQTQSLSGNTIYF
TGCGCCAGCAGCCAAACCCAGAGCCTCTCTGGAAACACCATATATTTT